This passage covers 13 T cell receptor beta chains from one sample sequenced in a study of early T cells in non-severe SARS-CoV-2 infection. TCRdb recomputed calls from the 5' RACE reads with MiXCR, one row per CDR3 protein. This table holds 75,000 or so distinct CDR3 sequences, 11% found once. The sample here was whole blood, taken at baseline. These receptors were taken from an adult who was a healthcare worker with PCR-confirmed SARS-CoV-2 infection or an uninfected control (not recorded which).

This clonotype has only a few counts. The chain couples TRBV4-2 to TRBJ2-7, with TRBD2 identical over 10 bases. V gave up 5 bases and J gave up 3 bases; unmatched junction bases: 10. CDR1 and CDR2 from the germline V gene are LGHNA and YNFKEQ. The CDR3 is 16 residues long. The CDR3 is CASSGNGKREGYEQYF. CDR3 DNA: TGTGCCAGCAGCGGCAACGGCAAGCGGGAGGGCTACGAGCAGTACTTC.

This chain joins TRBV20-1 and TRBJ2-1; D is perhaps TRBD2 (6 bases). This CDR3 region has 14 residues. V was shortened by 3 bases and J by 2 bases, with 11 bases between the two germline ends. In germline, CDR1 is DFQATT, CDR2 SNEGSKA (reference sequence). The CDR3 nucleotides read TGCAGTGCTAGGGGGGACTCCGCCTACAATGAGCAGTTCTTC. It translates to CSARGDSAYNEQFF.

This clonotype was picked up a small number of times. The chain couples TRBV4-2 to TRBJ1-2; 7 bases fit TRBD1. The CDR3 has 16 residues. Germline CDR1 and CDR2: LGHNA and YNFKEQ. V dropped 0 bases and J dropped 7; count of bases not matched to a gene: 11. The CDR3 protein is CASSQDLGRGKGGYTF. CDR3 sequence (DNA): TGTGCCAGCAGCCAAGATTTGGGCAGGGGGAAAGGTGGCTACACCTTC.

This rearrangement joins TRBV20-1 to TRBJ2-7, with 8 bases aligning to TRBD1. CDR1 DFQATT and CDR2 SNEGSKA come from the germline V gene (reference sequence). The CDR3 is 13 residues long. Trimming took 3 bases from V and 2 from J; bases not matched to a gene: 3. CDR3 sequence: CSARGQATYEQYF. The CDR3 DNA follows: TGCAGTGCTAGGGGACAGGCAACCTACGAGCAGTACTTC.

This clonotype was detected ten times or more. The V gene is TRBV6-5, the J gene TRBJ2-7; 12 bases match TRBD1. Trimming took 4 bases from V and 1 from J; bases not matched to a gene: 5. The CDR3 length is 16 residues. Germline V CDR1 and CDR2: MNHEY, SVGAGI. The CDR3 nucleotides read TGTGCCAGCAGTTCGGGGACAGGGGGCGTTTCCTACGAGCAGTACTTC. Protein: CASSSGTGGVSYEQYF.

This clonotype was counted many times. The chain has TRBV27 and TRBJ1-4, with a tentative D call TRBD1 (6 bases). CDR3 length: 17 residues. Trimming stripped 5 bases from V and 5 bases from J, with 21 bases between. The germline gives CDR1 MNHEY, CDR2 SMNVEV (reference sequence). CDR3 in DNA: TGTGCCAGCAGTCCCGATGGGGGGGCGAAAGCAAATGAAAAACTGTTTTTT. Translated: CASSPDGGAKANEKLFF. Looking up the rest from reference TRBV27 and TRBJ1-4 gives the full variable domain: EAQVTQNPRYLITVTGKKLTVTCSQNMNHEYMSWYRQDPGLGLRQIYYSMNVEVTDKGDVPEGYKVSRKEKRNFPLILESPSPNQTSLYFCASSPDGGAKANEKLFFGSGTQLSVL.

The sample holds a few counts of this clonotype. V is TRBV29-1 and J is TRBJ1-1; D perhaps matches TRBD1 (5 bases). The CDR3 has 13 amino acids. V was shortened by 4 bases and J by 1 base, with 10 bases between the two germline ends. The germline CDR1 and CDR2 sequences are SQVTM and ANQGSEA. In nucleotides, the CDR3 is TGCAGCGTTGCTGGTAGGGGGAACACTGAAGCTTTCTTT. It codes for CSVAGRGNTEAFF. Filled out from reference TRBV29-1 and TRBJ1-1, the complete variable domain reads SAVISQKPSRDICQRGTSLTIQCQVDSQVTMMFWYRQQPGQSLTLIATANQGSEATYESGFVIDKFPISRPNLTFSTLTVSNMSPEDSSIYLCSVAGRGNTEAFFGQGTRLTVV.

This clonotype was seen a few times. This chain's CDR3 is CASGDSGRASFNVRQFF. The CDR3 region has the DNA TGTGCCAGCGGTGATAGCGGGAGGGCCTCTTTTAATGTGCGGCAGTTCTTC. V is TRBV6-2 or TRBV6-3 and J is TRBJ2-1, with 11 bases that match TRBD2. After removal of 8 bases from V and 12 bases from J, the junction contained 21 bases not matched to a gene. The germline V gene has CDR1 MNHEY and CDR2 SVGEGT. There are 17 residues in the CDR3.

CDR3 sequence: CASSVEGGGPQETQYF. The CDR3 nucleotides read TGTGCCAGCAGCGTAGAGGGCGGGGGCCCCCAAGAGACCCAGTACTTC. This rearrangement joins TRBV9 to TRBJ2-5, with a weak D call TRBD2 (7 bases). Looked up from germline, CDR1 is SGDLS and CDR2 is YYNGEE. The V and J ends lost 0 bases and 1 base respectively, with 13 bases between them. This CDR3 spans 16 amino acids.

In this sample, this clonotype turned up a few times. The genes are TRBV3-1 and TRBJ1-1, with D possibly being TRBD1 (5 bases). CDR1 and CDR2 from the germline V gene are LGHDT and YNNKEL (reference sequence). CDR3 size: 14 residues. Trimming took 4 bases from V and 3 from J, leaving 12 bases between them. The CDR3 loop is CASSPQGLYTEAFF. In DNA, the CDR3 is TGTGCCAGCAGCCCGCAGGGTCTATACACTGAAGCTTTCTTT.

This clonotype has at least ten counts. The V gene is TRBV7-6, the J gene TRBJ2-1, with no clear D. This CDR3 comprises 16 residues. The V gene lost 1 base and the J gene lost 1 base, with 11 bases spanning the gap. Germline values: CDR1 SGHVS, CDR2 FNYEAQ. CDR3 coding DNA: TGTGCCAGCAGCTTAGATCGAGTTCCTTCCTACAATGAGCAGTTCTTC. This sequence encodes CASSLDRVPSYNEQFF.

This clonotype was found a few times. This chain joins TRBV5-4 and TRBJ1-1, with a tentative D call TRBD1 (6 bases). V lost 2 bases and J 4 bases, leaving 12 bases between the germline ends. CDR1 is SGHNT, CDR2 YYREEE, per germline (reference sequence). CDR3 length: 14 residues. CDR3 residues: CASSLGGGRTEAFF. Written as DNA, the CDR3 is TGTGCCAGCAGCTTAGGGGGAGGTCGCACTGAAGCTTTCTTT.

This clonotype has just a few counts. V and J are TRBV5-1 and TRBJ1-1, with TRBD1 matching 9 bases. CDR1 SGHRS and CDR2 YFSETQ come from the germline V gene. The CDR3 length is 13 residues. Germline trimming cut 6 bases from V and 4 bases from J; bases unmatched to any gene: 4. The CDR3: CASKGQGLTEAFF. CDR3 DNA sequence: TGCGCCAGCAAGGGACAGGGCCTCACTGAAGCTTTCTTT. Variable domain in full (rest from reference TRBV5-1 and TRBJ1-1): KAGVTQTPRYLIKTRGQQVTLSCSPISGHRSVSWYQQTPGQGLQFLFEYFSETQRNKGNFPGRFSGRQFSNSRSEMNVSTLELGDSALYLCASKGQGLTEAFFGQGTRLTVV.